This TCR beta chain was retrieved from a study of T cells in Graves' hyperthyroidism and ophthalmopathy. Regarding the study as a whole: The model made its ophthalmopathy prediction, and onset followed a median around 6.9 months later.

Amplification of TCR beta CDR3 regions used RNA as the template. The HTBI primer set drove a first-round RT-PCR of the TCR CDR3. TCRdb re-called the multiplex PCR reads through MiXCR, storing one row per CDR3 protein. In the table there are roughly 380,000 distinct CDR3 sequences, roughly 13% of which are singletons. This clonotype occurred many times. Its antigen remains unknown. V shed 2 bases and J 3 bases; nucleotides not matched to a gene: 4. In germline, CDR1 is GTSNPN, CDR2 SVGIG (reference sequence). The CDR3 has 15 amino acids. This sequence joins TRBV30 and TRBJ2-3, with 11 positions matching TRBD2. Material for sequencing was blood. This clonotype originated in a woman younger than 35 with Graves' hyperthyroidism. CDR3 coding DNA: TGTGCCTGGAGTTTGGCTAGCGGGAGGACAGATACGCAGTATTTT. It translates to CAWSLASGRTDTQYF. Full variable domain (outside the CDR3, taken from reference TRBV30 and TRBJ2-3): SQTIHQWPATLVQPVGSPLSLECTVEGTSNPNLYWYRQAAGRGLQLLFYSVGIGQISSEVPQNLSASRPQDRQFILSSKKLLLSDSGFYLCAWSLASGRTDTQYFGPGTRLTVL.